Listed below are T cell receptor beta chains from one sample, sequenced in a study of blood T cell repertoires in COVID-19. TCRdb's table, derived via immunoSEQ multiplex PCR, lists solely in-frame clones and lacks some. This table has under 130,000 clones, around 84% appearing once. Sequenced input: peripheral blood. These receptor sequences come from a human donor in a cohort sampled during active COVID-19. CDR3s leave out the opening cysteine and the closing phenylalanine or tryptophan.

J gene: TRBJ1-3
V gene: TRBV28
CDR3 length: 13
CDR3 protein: ASRLGGTSGNTIY

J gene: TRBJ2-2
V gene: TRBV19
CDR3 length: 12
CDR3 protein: ASSTGGEGGELF

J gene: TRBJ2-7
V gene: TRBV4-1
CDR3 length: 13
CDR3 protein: ASSQDPYSLYEQY

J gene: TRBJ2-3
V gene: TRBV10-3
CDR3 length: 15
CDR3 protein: AISESGTRGPTDTQY

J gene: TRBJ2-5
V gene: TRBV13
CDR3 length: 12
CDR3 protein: ASSPMDYQETQY

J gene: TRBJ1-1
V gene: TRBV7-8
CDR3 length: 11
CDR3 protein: ASSQQENTEAF

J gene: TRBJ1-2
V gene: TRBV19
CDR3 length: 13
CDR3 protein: ASSIRTGHNYGYT

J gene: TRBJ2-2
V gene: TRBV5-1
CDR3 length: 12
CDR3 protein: ASSTGQASGELF

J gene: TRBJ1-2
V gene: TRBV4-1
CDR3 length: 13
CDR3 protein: ASSEAGPAGYGYT

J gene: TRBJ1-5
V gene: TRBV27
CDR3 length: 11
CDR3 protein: ASSTDSYQPQH

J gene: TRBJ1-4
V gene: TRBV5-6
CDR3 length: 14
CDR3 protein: ASSLAGKTTNEKLF

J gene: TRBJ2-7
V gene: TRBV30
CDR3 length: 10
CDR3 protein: AWSSGTYEQY

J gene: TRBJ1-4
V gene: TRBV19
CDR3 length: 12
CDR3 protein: ASRNPGQDEKLF

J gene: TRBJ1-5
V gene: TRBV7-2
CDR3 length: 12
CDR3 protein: ASSPRRGNQPQH

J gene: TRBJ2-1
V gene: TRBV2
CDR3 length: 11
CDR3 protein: ASIKASGIGQF

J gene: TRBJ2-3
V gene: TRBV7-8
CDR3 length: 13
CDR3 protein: ASSADPKSGDTQY

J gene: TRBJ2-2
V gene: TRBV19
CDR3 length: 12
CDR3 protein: ASGGQGAPGELF

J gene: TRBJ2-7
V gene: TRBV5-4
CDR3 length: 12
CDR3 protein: ASSHRGESYEQY

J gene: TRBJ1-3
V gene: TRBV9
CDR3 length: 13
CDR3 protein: ASSVEGGRGNTIY